This TCR beta chain was sequenced during a study of T-cell reconstitution after alpha-beta-depleted transplantation in children. Points from the study as a whole: Newly made T cells mostly supplied T-cell counts and diversity one year after transplant. Some patients' high day-60 TCRbeta diversity was traced to surviving recipient T cells and thymic progenitors. It was reported that alpha-beta T cells came from several hundred expanded graft clones (about two months after transplant).

Deletions cut 4 bases from V and 3 bases from J, with 13 bases between. Germline V gives CDR1 SGHTA, CDR2 FQGTGA. This CDR3 has 14 residues. Unique molecular identifiers were used in preparing the TCRbeta library. MiXCR was run by TCRdb on the PCR reads, yielding one entry per CDR3 protein. Of 700,000 to 850,000 distinct CDR3 sequences in the sample, around 17% were seen once. Remarks on this clonotype: The antigen is unknown.

Material: PBMCs, mostly from graft donor cells, obtained 360 days after TCRalphabeta/CD19-depleted stem cell transplant. V is TRBV7-3 and J is TRBJ2-7; D possibly corresponds to TRBD1 (5 bases). The clonotype originates from a male patient younger than 18 who had a stem cell transplant for acute lymphoblastic leukemia, so the T cells may come from the graft donor. This CDR3 is CASSSAPGIYEQYF. The DNA of the CDR3 is TGTGCCAGCAGCTCCGCCCCAGGGATCTACGAGCAGTACTTC. The entire variable domain, with the rest obtained from reference TRBV7-3 and TRBJ2-7, is as follows: GAGVSQTPSNKVTEKGKYVELRCDPISGHTALYWYRQSLGQGPEFLIYFQGTGAADDSGLPNDRFFAVRPEGSVSTLKIQRTERGDSAVYLCASSSAPGIYEQYFGPGTRLTVT.